The 30 T cell receptor beta chains in this list originate from one sample, sequenced in a study of T cell responses to AZD1222 COVID-19 vaccine. Clones were sequenced by immunoSEQ multiplex PCR, and TCRdb holds only the in-frame ones, with some missing. The data show approximately 190,000 clones, 80% to 95% seen once. The specimen was peripheral blood, collected on day 0 of AZD1222 vaccination. These receptors were obtained from an adult in good health.

The chain is built from TRBV12-3 or TRBV12-4 and TRBJ1-2, with TRBD1 matching over 8 bases. J was trimmed by 8 bases and V by 6 bases; bases with no gene match: 8. The length of the CDR3 is 13 residues. The CDR3 DNA sequence: TGTGCCAGCAGCCTAGGACAGGGTGGAGGCTACACCTTC. Translating gives CASSLGQGGGYTF.

The chain carries TRBV19 and TRBJ1-2; possible D gene TRBD1, 5 bases. Germline CDR1 is LNHDA and CDR2 is SQIVND (reference sequence). The CDR3 runs 16 residues. The germline V and J ends were trimmed by 6 bases and 2 bases, with 19 bases remaining between them. The CDR3 DNA reads as TGTGCCAGTAGACCCTGGGGGGGAGGAGGCAACTATGGCTACACCTTC. It yields the protein CASRPWGGGGNYGYTF.

DNA of the CDR3: TGTGCCACCACAGGCGCCACTGAAGCTTTCTTT. Amino acid sequence: CATTGATEAFF. The rearrangement uses TRBV6-5 and TRBJ1-1, with a weak D call TRBD1 (5 bases). The CDR3 has 11 amino acids. The ends were cut back, 10 bases at V and 4 bases at J, with 10 bases in the middle. CDR1 MNHEY and CDR2 SVGAGI come from the germline V gene.

The chain carries TRBV6-1 and TRBJ2-7; a possible D gene is TRBD2 (5 bases). This CDR3 has 14 residues. CDR1 is MNHNS, CDR2 SASEGT, per germline. Trimming left V 2 bases short and J 4 bases short, with 12 bases between. The CDR3, as DNA: TGTGCCAGCAGTGAATACGGGGATACTTACGAGCAGTACTTC. Translating gives CASSEYGDTYEQYF.

This rearrangement joins TRBV19 to TRBJ1-2, with D tentatively TRBD1 (6 bases). Germline CDR1 LNHDA, CDR2 SQIVND (reference sequence). The CDR3 length is 12 residues. Deletions cut 9 bases from V and 6 bases from J, with 14 bases between. The CDR3 here is CASRTGLDGYTF. In nucleotides, the CDR3 is TGTGCCAGCCGAACAGGGTTAGATGGCTACACCTTC. Full variable domain (remainder filled in from reference TRBV19 and TRBJ1-2): DGGITQSPKYLFRKEGQNVTLSCEQNLNHDAMYWYRQDPGQGLRLIYYSQIVNDFQKGDIAEGYSVSREKKESFPLTVTSAQKNPTAFYLCASRTGLDGYTFGSGTRLTVV.

The chain couples TRBV10-3 to TRBJ2-3; a possible D gene is TRBD1 (5 bases). V lost 6 bases and J 5 bases, leaving 12 bases between the germline ends. Germline V CDR1 and CDR2: ENHRY, SYGVKD. This CDR3 has 13 residues. The CDR3 DNA follows: TGTGCCATCAGCGATACAGGCAGAGATACGCAGTATTTT. Amino acid sequence: CAISDTGRDTQYF.

The chain couples TRBV30 to TRBJ2-3; 10 nucleotides align to TRBD2. V gave up 0 bases and J gave up 1 base; unmatched junction bases: 1. CDR1 GTSNPN and CDR2 SVGIG come from the germline V gene (reference sequence). The CDR3 runs 15 residues. The CDR3 region has the DNA TGTGCCTGGAGTGTAAGCGGGGGGGGCACAGATACGCAGTATTTT. Residues: CAWSVSGGGTDTQYF.

This sequence joins TRBV11-3 and TRBJ2-2; no definite D call. The V end was cut by 5 bases, the J end by 0 bases, with 4 bases between. Germline V gene sequence: CDR1 SGHNT, CDR2 YENEEA. The CDR3 extends over 13 amino acids. CDR3 loop: CASSPSNTGELFF. DNA of the CDR3: TGTGCCAGCAGCCCCTCGAACACCGGGGAGCTGTTTTTT.

This clone was seen only once. The chain carries TRBV27 and TRBJ1-1; TRBD1 aligns across 10 bases. In germline, CDR1 is MNHEY, CDR2 SMNVEV (reference sequence). The CDR3 loop spans 18 amino acids. Trimming cost V 4 bases and J 0 bases; bases outside gene matches: 11. CDR3 bases: TGTGCCAGCAGTTCAACCCCCCGGGACAGGGGAATGAACACTGAAGCTTTCTTT. It specifies CASSSTPRDRGMNTEAFF.

V is TRBV14 and J is TRBJ2-3; D is undetermined. The V end lost 4 bases, the J end lost 2 bases, and 10 bases lay between the germline ends. The germline V gene encodes CDR1 SGHDN and CDR2 FVKESK. This CDR3 spans 14 amino acids. CDR3 sequence: CASSPLVVTDTQYF. The CDR3 region has the DNA TGTGCCAGCAGCCCCCTTGTAGTCACAGATACGCAGTATTTT.

V usage is TRBV6-6 and J usage is TRBJ1-2, with TRBD1 as a possible D gene (5 bases). CDR3 size: 14 residues. V dropped 7 bases and J dropped 2 bases, with 14 bases sitting between them. The V gene's germline CDR1 is MNHNY and CDR2 SVGAGI (reference sequence). CDR3 coding DNA: TGTGCCAGCACCCGGGACGGCGGGAACTATGGCTACACCTTC. Translating it yields CASTRDGGNYGYTF.

This CDR3 reads CASNMNTGLVYGYTF. In DNA form, the CDR3 reads TGTGCCAGTAATATGAACACGGGACTGGTATATGGCTACACCTTC. The V and J genes are TRBV19 and TRBJ1-2; possible D gene TRBD1, 5 bases. From germline, CDR1 is LNHDA and CDR2 SQIVND (reference sequence). The V and J ends lost 7 bases and 5 bases respectively, with 20 bases between them. The CDR3 consists of 15 residues.

The rearrangement joins TRBV5-1 to TRBJ2-1, with 9 bases matching TRBD2. CDR1 is SGHRS, CDR2 YFSETQ, per germline. The CDR3 contains 15 residues. Unmatched junction bases numbered 7, after V lost 4 bases and J lost 5 bases. The CDR3: CASSPERGVNNEQFF. CDR3 DNA: TGCGCCAGCAGCCCAGAGCGGGGGGTCAACAATGAGCAGTTCTTC.

The V and J genes are TRBV10-1 and TRBJ2-2, with unresolved D. Germline CDR1 reads WNHNN; CDR2 reads SYGVQD (reference sequence). This CDR3 has 11 amino acids. The V and J ends lost 8 bases and 4 bases respectively, with 5 bases between them. The CDR3 is CASQSTGELFF. CDR3 DNA sequence: TGCGCCAGCCAGTCCACCGGGGAGCTGTTTTTT.

The gene calls are TRBV4-2 and TRBJ1-6, with TRBD1 identical over 8 bases. With 1 base clipped from V and 10 bases from J, the junction kept 12 bases outside the gene matches. Germline values: CDR1 LGHNA, CDR2 YNFKEQ. The CDR3 is 17 amino acids. The CDR3 loop reads CASSQVAQRQGRSPLHF. The CDR3 DNA is TGTGCCAGCAGCCAAGTGGCTCAGAGACAGGGGAGGTCACCCCTCCACTTT.

The chain recombines TRBV27 with TRBJ2-1; perhaps TRBD1 as D (6 bases). Germline CDR1 reads MNHEY; CDR2 reads SMNVEV (reference sequence). V was clipped by 10 bases and J by 6 bases, with 22 bases between them. This CDR3 region has 15 residues. CDR3 bases: TGTGCCATCAGAGACCCTAGCACAGGGAGCAATGAGCAGTTCTTC. Protein product: CAIRDPSTGSNEQFF.

The rearrangement links TRBV3-1 (or the pseudogene TRBV3-2) to TRBJ1-2, with 7 bases matching TRBD1. There are 13 residues in the CDR3. Germline loops: CDR1 LGHDT, CDR2 YNNKEL (reference sequence). The J segment lost 8 bases and the V segment lost 4 bases, leaving 7 bases of the junction unmatched. The CDR3 DNA reads TGTGCCAGCAGCCCTAGGGGGCGCGCCGGCTACACCTTC. This gives the protein CASSPRGRAGYTF.

The chain recombines TRBV12-5 with TRBJ2-2, with D perhaps assigned TRBD1 or TRBD2 (5 bases each). This CDR3 comprises 14 residues. V was shortened by 6 bases and J by 6 bases, with 14 bases between the two germline ends. Germline assignment: CDR1 LGHNT and CDR2 FRNRAP. The CDR3 coding sequence is TGTGCTAGTGGCAGGGACCGTCACGCCGGGGAGCTGTTTTTT. Translating gives CASGRDRHAGELFF.

This chain connects TRBV2 to TRBJ1-2; D not certain. Germline V gene sequence: CDR1 SNHLY, CDR2 FYNNEI. Trimming stripped 3 bases from V and 8 bases from J, with 16 bases between. The CDR3 is made up of 14 amino acids. Here the CDR3 reads CASSEIRSRGGYTF. Here the CDR3 DNA reads TGTGCCAGCAGTGAGATCCGAAGCCGAGGGGGCTACACCTTC.

This rearrangement joins TRBV9 to TRBJ1-3; possible D gene TRBD1, 5 bases. This CDR3 spans 16 amino acids. The ends were cut back, 6 bases at V and 0 bases at J, with 16 bases in the middle. Germline CDR1 is SGDLS and CDR2 is YYNGEE. Here the CDR3 DNA reads TGTGCCAGCAACCGCCACGGGGGGATCTCTGGAAACACCATATATTTT. This encodes CASNRHGGISGNTIYF.

The gene calls are TRBV18 and TRBJ1-1; 10 positions agree with TRBD1. The CDR3 runs to 15 residues. The germline CDR1 and CDR2 sequences are KGHSH and LQKENI. Germline trimming cut 3 bases from V and 6 bases from J; bases unmatched to any gene: 7. The CDR3: CASSPSRQGASEAFF. DNA for the CDR3: TGTGCCAGCTCACCTTCGCGACAGGGGGCTTCTGAAGCTTTCTTT.

The rearrangement uses TRBV2 and TRBJ1-6; D ambiguous. V lost 3 bases and J lost 7, with 10 bases in between. This CDR3 comprises 14 residues. Germline CDR1 reads SNHLY; CDR2 reads FYNNEI. DNA of the CDR3: TGTGCCAGCAGTGATGGGATGAGAAATTCACCCCTCCACTTT. Protein product: CASSDGMRNSPLHF.

The rearrangement links TRBV19 to TRBJ1-4; weak D call: TRBD1 (6 bases). There are 16 residues in the CDR3. The V end lost 4 bases, the J end lost 8 bases, and 20 bases lay between the germline ends. Germline V gene lookup returns CDR1 LNHDA and CDR2 SQIVND (reference sequence). CDR3 nucleotides: TGTGCCAGTAGTACCCTTGGAGGGGGAAAAGGGGAAAAACTGTTTTTT. As protein: CASSTLGGGKGEKLFF.

This chain links TRBV21-1 with TRBJ2-3; TRBD2 was called by the table and not checked on the DNA. TRBV21-1 is a pseudogene segment. The CDR3 extends over 16 amino acids. This CDR3 is CASSKERRSGTDTQYF. The CDR3, as DNA: TGTGCCAGCAGCAAAGAGAGGCGGTCGGGCACAGATACGCAGTATTTT.

The rearrangement joins TRBV6-5 to TRBJ2-1; maybe TRBD2 (6 bases). The CDR3 covers 11 residues. Germline lookup yields CDR1 MNHEY and CDR2 SVGAGI. V lost 4 bases and J 14 bases, leaving 12 bases between the germline ends. The CDR3 loop reads CASSSAWREFF. The CDR3 DNA reads as TGTGCCAGCAGTTCTGCCTGGAGGGAGTTCTTC.

The V gene is TRBV21-1, the J gene TRBJ1-1; the table assigns TRBD1, which was not confirmed against the DNA. TRBV21-1 is an annotated pseudogene. CDR3 length: 15 residues. The CDR3 region is CASDPPQGAVTEAFF. CDR3 bases: TGTGCCAGCGACCCACCCCAGGGGGCTGTCACTGAAGCTTTCTTT.

J is TRBJ2-7 and V is TRBV5-1; D remains ambiguous. This CDR3 region has 14 residues. Germline lookup yields CDR1 SGHRS and CDR2 YFSETQ. The ends were cut back, 0 bases at V and 2 bases at J, with 9 bases in the middle. The CDR3 region has the DNA TGCGCCAGCAGCTTGGTGCCAGGAACCTACGAGCAGTACTTC. Its protein is CASSLVPGTYEQYF.

The chain employs TRBV5-1 and TRBJ2-1; 15 bases line up with TRBD2. The V and J ends lost 2 bases and 7 bases, in that order; junction bases with no gene match: 4. Germline V gene data show CDR1 as SGHRS and CDR2 as YFSETQ. This CDR3 is built from 16 residues. CDR3 in amino acids: CASSFSGTSGGNEQFF. Here the CDR3 DNA reads TGCGCCAGCAGCTTCTCCGGGACTAGCGGGGGGAATGAGCAGTTCTTC.

This rearrangement joins TRBV11-2 to TRBJ1-2, with 11 bases fitting TRBD1. This CDR3 is 14 amino acids long. Germline lookup yields CDR1 SGHAT and CDR2 FQNNGV. Trimming cost V 5 bases and J 7 bases; bases outside gene matches: 6. The CDR3 loop reads CASSLGQGAGGYTF. In DNA, the CDR3 is TGTGCCAGCAGCCTCGGACAGGGGGCAGGTGGCTACACCTTC.

This chain joins TRBV12-3 or TRBV12-4 and TRBJ1-1; D is unclear. V shed 2 bases and J shed 2 bases, with 6 bases lying between them. This CDR3 contains 13 residues. The CDR3 DNA reads as TGTGCCAGCAGTTTAACGGCCAACACTGAAGCTTTCTTT. Its protein is CASSLTANTEAFF.